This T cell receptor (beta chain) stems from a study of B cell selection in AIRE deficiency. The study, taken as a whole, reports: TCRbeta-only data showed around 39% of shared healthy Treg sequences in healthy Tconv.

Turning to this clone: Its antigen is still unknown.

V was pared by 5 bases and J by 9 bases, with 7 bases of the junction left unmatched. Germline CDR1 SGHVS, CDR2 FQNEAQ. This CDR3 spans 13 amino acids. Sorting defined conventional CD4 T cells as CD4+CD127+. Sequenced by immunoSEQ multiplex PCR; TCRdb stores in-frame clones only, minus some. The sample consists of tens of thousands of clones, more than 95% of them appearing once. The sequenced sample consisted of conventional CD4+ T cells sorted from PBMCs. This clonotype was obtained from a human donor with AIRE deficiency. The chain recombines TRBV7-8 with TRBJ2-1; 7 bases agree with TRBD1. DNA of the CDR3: TGTGCCAGCAGCCTTCGACAGGGCGGTGAGCAGTTCTTC. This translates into CASSLRQGGEQFF.